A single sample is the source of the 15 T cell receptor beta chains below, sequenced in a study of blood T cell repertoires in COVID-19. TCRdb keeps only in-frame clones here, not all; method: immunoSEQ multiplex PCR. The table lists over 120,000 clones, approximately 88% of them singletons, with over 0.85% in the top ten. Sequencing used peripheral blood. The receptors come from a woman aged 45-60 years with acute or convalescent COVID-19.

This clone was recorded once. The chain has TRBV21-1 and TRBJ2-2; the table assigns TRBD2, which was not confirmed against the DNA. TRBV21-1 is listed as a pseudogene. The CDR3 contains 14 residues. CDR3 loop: CASSTRGWGGELFF. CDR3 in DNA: TGTGCCAGCAGCACCCGGGGGTGGGGTGGGGAGCTGTTTTTT.

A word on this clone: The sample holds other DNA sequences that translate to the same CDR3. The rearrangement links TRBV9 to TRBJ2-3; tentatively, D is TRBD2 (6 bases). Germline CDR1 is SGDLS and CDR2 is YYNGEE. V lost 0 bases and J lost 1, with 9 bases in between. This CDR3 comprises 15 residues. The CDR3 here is CASSVGASGTDTQYF. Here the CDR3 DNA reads TGTGCCAGCAGCGTAGGGGCTAGCGGCACAGATACGCAGTATTTT. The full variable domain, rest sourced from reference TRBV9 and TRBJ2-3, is DSGVTQTPKHLITATGQRVTLRCSPRSGDLSVYWYQQSLDQGLQFLIQYYNGEERAKGNILERFSAQQFPDLHSELNLSSLELGDSALYFCASSVGASGTDTQYFGPGTRLTVL.

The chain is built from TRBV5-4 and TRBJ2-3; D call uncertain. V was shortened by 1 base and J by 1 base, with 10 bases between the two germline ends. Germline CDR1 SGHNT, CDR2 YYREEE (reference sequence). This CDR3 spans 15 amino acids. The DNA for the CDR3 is TGTGCCAGCAGCTTGATCGGTTCTGGCACAGATACGCAGTATTTT. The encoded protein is CASSLIGSGTDTQYF.

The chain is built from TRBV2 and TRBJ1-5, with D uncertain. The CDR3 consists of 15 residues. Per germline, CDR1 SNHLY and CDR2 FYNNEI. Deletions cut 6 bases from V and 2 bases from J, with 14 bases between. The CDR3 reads CASRPQDSGNQPQHF. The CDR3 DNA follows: TGTGCCAGCAGGCCCCAGGATTCCGGCAATCAGCCCCAGCATTTT.

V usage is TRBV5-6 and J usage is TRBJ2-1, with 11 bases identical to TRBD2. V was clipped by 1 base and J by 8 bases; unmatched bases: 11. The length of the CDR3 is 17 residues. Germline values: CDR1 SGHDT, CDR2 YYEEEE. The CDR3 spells CASSLRFSGGARDEQFF. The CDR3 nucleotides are TGTGCCAGCAGCTTGAGGTTTAGCGGGGGGGCCCGGGATGAGCAGTTCTTC. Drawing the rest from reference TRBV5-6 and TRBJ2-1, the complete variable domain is DAGVTQSPTHLIKTRGQQVTLRCSPKSGHDTVSWYQQALGQGPQFIFQYYEEEERQRGNFPDRFSGHQFPNYSSELNVNALLLGDSALYLCASSLRFSGGARDEQFFGPGTRLTVL.

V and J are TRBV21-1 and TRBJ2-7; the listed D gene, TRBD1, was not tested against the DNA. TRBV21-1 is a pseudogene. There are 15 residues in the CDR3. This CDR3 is CASNSPNRGLYEQYF. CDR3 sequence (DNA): TGTGCCAGCAATTCCCCTAACAGGGGACTCTACGAGCAGTACTTC.

The CDR3 nucleotides are TGTGCCAGTAGTATTAGTAGGAACACTGAAGCTTTCTTT. Protein product: CASSISRNTEAFF. The chain has TRBV19 and TRBJ1-1; D is undetermined. Trimming removed 3 bases from V and 1 base from J, with 6 bases in between. Germline V gene data show CDR1 as LNHDA and CDR2 as SQIVND (reference sequence). The CDR3 runs 13 residues. Full variable domain (remainder filled in from reference TRBV19 and TRBJ1-1): DGGITQSPKYLFRKEGQNVTLSCEQNLNHDAMYWYRQDPGQGLRLIYYSQIVNDFQKGDIAEGYSVSREKKESFPLTVTSAQKNPTAFYLCASSISRNTEAFFGQGTRLTVV.

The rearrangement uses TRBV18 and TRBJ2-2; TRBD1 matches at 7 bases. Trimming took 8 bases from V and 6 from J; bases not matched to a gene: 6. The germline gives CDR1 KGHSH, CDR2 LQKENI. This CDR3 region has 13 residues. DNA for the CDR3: TGTGCCAGCATCGGACAGGCTGCCGGGGAGCTGTTTTTT. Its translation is CASIGQAAGELFF.

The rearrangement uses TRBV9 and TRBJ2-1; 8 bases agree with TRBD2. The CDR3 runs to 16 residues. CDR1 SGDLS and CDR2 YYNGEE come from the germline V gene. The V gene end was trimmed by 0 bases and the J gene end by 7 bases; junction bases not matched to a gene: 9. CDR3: CASSVVSGGARNEQFF. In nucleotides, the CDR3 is TGTGCCAGCAGCGTAGTGTCGGGGGGGGCCCGTAATGAGCAGTTCTTC. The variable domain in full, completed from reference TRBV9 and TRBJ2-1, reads DSGVTQTPKHLITATGQRVTLRCSPRSGDLSVYWYQQSLDQGLQFLIQYYNGEERAKGNILERFSAQQFPDLHSELNLSSLELGDSALYFCASSVVSGGARNEQFFGPGTRLTVL.

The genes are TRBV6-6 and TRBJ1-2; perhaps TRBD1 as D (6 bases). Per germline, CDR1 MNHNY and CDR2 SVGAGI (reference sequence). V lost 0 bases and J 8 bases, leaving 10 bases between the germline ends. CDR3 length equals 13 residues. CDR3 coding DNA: TGTGCCAGCAGTTACTCTGGGGGCGCGGGCTACACCTTC. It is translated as CASSYSGGAGYTF.

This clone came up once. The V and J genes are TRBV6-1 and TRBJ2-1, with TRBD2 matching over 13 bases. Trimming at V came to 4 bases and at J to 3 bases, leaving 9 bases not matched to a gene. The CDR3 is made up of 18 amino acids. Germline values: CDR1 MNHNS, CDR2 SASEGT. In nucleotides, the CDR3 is TGTGCCAGCAGTGCGGAAACTAGCGGGGGGGAGATCTACAATGAGCAGTTCTTC. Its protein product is CASSAETSGGEIYNEQFF.

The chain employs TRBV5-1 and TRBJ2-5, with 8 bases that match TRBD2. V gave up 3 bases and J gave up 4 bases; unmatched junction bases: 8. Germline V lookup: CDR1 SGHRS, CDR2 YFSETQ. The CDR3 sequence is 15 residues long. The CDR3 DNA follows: TGCGCCAGCAGCTCCCGGGGGGGAGTGGGAGAGACCCAGTACTTC. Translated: CASSSRGGVGETQYF.

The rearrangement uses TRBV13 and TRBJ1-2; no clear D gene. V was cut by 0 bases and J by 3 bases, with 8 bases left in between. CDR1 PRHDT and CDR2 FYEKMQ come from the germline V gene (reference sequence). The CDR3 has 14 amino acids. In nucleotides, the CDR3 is TGTGCCAGCAGCTTAGGGGTCGCGGACTATGGCTACACCTTC. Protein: CASSLGVADYGYTF.

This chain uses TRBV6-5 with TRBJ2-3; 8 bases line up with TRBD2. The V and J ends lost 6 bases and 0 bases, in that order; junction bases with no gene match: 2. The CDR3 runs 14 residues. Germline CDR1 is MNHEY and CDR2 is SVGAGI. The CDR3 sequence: CASSSGGSTDTQYF. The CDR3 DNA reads TGTGCCAGCAGCAGCGGGGGTAGCACAGATACGCAGTATTTT.

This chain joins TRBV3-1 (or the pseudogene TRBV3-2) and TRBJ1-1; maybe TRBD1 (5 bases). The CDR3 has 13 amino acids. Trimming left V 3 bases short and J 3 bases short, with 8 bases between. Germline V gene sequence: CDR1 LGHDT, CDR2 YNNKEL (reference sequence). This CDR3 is CASSHPGDTEAFF. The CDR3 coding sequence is TGTGCCAGCAGCCATCCGGGGGACACTGAAGCTTTCTTT.